This T cell receptor (beta chain) originates from a study of T cell repertoires in cytomegalovirus infection. This clonotype was counted only a few times. Its antigen is currently unknown. The CDR3 consists of 15 residues. Germline CDR1 and CDR2: MNHNS and SASEGT. V was trimmed by 3 bases and J by 4 bases, leaving 16 bases between them. A single record per CDR3 protein comes from TCRdb applying MiXCR to the reads. The table includes some 920,000 distinct CDR3 sequences, around 30% detected once. This TCR was sampled from a human donor in good health (CMV status not recorded). Some clones in this sample may be carry-over from other donors' samples. The chain uses TRBV6-1 and TRBJ2-7; no clear D gene. Sequences were derived from cultured CD8+ T cells from PBMCs, sampled from culture after CMV antigen stimulation. The CDR3 region is CASSDDGDYPYEQYV. CDR3 sequence (DNA): TGTGCCAGCAGTGACGACGGAGATTACCCTTACGAGCAGTACGTC.